The 32 T cell receptor beta chains below come from one sample, sequenced in a study of T-cell reconstitution after alpha-beta-depleted transplantation in children (dated by TCRdb to 2016 to 2017). Library generation was performed with PCR. The sequencing machine was an Illumina HiSeq 2500. TCR libraries were prepared with molecular barcoding, using unique molecular identifiers to normalize TCRbeta repertoire quantification. The public reads were run again by TCRdb, first through fastp at Q25 and then through MiXCR, and only productive beta chains were kept. CDR3 protein duplicates are merged, each entry listing the most common genes and DNA. Present in this sample are some 530,000 distinct CDR3 sequences, around an eighth of which were seen just once. 5% to 6% of the sample is taken by the ten largest. Sequencing was performed on PBMCs from the stem cell graft donor, taken from the stem cell graft. These receptors all stem from a human donor who donated a stem cell graft to a child with combined immunodeficiency.

This clonotype was picked up a small number of times. The chain couples TRBV2 to TRBJ2-3, with a weak D call TRBD1 (5 bases). The ends were cut back, 5 bases at V and 0 bases at J, with 15 bases in the middle. CDR1 is SNHLY, CDR2 FYNNEI, per germline. The length of the CDR3 is 16 residues. For the CDR3, the DNA is TGTGCCAGCAGTAGGGGTAACACCCCTAGCACAGATACGCAGTATTTT. Amino acids: CASSRGNTPSTDTQYF.

This clonotype was counted between two and nine times. The gene calls are TRBV20-1 and TRBJ1-4; D ambiguous. Trimming cost V 0 bases and J 4 bases, with 12 bases left between them. The CDR3 contains 15 residues. The V gene's germline CDR1 is DFQATT and CDR2 SNEGSKA (reference sequence). The CDR3 protein is CSARDRSPSNEKLFF. As DNA, the CDR3 is TGCAGTGCTAGAGATCGAAGTCCGAGTAATGAAAAACTGTTTTTT.

In DNA form, the CDR3 reads TGTGCCAGCAGTTTCGGCCAGGGGAATCTCTATGGCTACACCTTC. This gives the protein CASSFGQGNLYGYTF. V gene TRBV12-3 or TRBV12-4 combines with J gene TRBJ1-2; D perhaps matches TRBD1 (6 bases). Trimming left V 3 bases short and J 4 bases short, with 15 bases between. The CDR3 loop spans 15 amino acids.

This clonotype was detected many times. The V call is TRBV5-1, the J call TRBJ1-1; D is perhaps TRBD1 (5 bases). V lost 0 bases, J lost 4 bases, and 13 bases lay in between. The germline gives CDR1 SGHRS, CDR2 YFSETQ. The CDR3 length is 15 residues. For the CDR3, the DNA is TGCGCCAGCAGCTTGGATGGGACGAAGGGCACTGAAGCTTTCTTT. Translated: CASSLDGTKGTEAFF.

The chain is built from TRBV6-5 and TRBJ1-2; D is unclear. CDR3 length equals 15 residues. Per the germline V gene, CDR1 is MNHEY and CDR2 is SVGAGI. Trimming pared 3 bases from V and 8 bases from J, leaving 19 bases between. CDR3 in DNA: TGTGCCAGCAGTTATGCTGTGGGTTCCCCTTGGGGCTACACCTTC. Amino acid sequence: CASSYAVGSPWGYTF.

This clonotype was seen a handful of times. V and J are TRBV6-4 and TRBJ2-1; D gene ambiguous. Trimming pared 0 bases from V and 7 bases from J, leaving 7 bases between. Germline V gives CDR1 MRHNA, CDR2 SNTAGT. The CDR3 is made up of 13 amino acids. The CDR3 sequence: CASSDSNTNEQFF. In DNA form, the CDR3 reads TGTGCCAGCAGTGACTCCAACACGAATGAGCAGTTCTTC.

This clonotype has just a few counts. This CDR3 is CASTRSGGARETQYF. The CDR3 nucleotides read TGTGCCAGCACCCGAAGCGGGGGGGCTCGGGAGACCCAGTACTTC. The chain uses TRBV12-3 or TRBV12-4 and TRBJ2-5, with 10 bases lining up with TRBD2. The CDR3 has 15 amino acids. V was clipped by 7 bases and J by 5 bases; unmatched bases: 10.

A few counts support this clonotype. This chain links TRBV7-9 with TRBJ2-5, with D possibly matching TRBD2 (5 bases). This CDR3 spans 14 amino acids. The germline gives CDR1 SEHNR, CDR2 FQNEAQ (reference sequence). With 1 base removed from V and 9 bases from J, the gap between germline ends came to 15 bases. CDR3 loop: CASSLVGSEAPQYF. In DNA, the CDR3 is TGTGCCAGCAGCTTAGTTGGTAGCGAGGCCCCCCAGTACTTC.

This clonotype was seen a handful of times. The genes are TRBV10-3 and TRBJ2-7; maybe TRBD1 (5 bases). CDR1 and CDR2 from the germline V gene are ENHRY and SYGVKD. There are 13 residues in the CDR3. Trimming took off 11 bases at V and 6 bases at J, with 20 bases between the two ends. CDR3 sequence reads: CAGPKRAGIEQYF. In DNA, the CDR3 is TGTGCCGGGCCGAAACGGGCAGGGATCGAGCAGTACTTC.

This chain connects TRBV11-2 to TRBJ2-3, with 9 positions matching TRBD2. The V segment lost 3 bases and the J segment 5 bases; nucleotides outside the gene matches: 12. The CDR3 has 17 residues. CDR1 and CDR2 (germline): SGHAT, FQNNGV. The CDR3 coding sequence is TGTGCCAGCAGCTTCACTCGCGGGAGGGCCCTGGGAGATACGCAGTATTTT. Protein sequence: CASSFTRGRALGDTQYF.

This clonotype was seen a single time. This chain joins TRBV7-2 and TRBJ2-7; a possible D gene is TRBD2 (6 bases). There are 13 residues in the CDR3. The V gene's germline CDR1 is SGHTA and CDR2 FQGNSA. Deletions cut 2 bases from V and 5 bases from J, with 10 bases between. The CDR3 sequence: CASSLILANEQYF. The CDR3 nucleotides are TGTGCCAGCAGCTTAATACTAGCAAACGAGCAGTACTTC. Using reference TRBV7-2 and TRBJ2-7 for the parts outside the CDR3, the full variable domain is GAGVSQSPSNKVTEKGKDVELRCDPISGHTALYWYRQSLGQGLEFLIYFQGNSAPDKSGLPSDRFSAERTGGSVSTLTIQRTQQEDSAVYLCASSLILANEQYFGPGTRLTVT.

The chain carries TRBV15 and TRBJ1-4; 10 bases map to TRBD1. Trimming took 0 bases from V and 8 from J; bases not matched to a gene: 6. The CDR3 is 16 residues long. CDR1 and CDR2 (germline): LNHNV, YYDKDF (reference sequence). The DNA of the CDR3 is TGTGCCACCAGCAGAGATAGGGGACAGGGGTCCGAAAAACTGTTTTTT. This sequence encodes CATSRDRGQGSEKLFF.

A few counts support this clonotype. J is TRBJ2-1 and V is TRBV20-1; a weak D match, TRBD1 (6 bases). This CDR3 spans 12 amino acids. With 3 bases removed from V and 8 bases from J, the gap between germline ends came to 11 bases. Germline V lookup: CDR1 DFQATT, CDR2 SNEGSKA (reference sequence). CDR3 sequence: CSARDSGDEQFF. As DNA, the CDR3 is TGCAGTGCTAGGGACAGTGGAGATGAGCAGTTCTTC.

CDR3 loop: CASSTRRGFSGANVLTF. The CDR3 DNA sequence: TGTGCCAGCTCTACCAGGCGGGGATTCTCTGGGGCCAACGTCCTGACTTTC. The genes are TRBV18 and TRBJ2-6; D might be TRBD2 (6 bases). From germline, CDR1 is KGHSH and CDR2 LQKENI. Trimming cost V 6 bases and J 0 bases, with 15 bases left between them. The CDR3 covers 17 residues.

V usage is TRBV4-3 and J usage is TRBJ1-1, with D hard to call. The CDR3 runs to 14 residues. CDR1 and CDR2 (germline): LGHNA, YSLEER. V was trimmed by 0 bases and J by 9 bases, leaving 14 bases between them. The CDR3 DNA reads as TGCGCCAGCAGCCAAGAATCGGGATTTACTCAAGCTTTCTTT. Its translation: CASSQESGFTQAFF.

This clonotype was observed a handful of times. The rearrangement joins TRBV18 to TRBJ1-3, with D perhaps matching TRBD1 (6 bases). This CDR3 has 14 residues. V lost 8 bases, J lost 0 bases, and 11 bases lay in between. The germline gives CDR1 KGHSH, CDR2 LQKENI. Here the CDR3 reads CASTSGASGNTIYF. The CDR3 DNA sequence: TGTGCCAGCACCTCAGGGGCCTCTGGAAACACCATATATTTT. Combining the CDR3 with reference TRBV18 and TRBJ1-3 gives the whole variable domain NAGVMQNPRHLVRRRGQEARLRCSPMKGHSHVYWYRQLPEEGLKFMVYLQKENIIDESGMPKERFSAEFPKEGPSILRIQQVVRGDSAAYFCASTSGASGNTIYFGEGSWLTVV.

V is TRBV7-8 and J is TRBJ2-7; D uncertain. V lost 5 bases to trimming and J lost 1 base, with 15 bases between them. The CDR3 contains 15 residues. CDR1 is SGHVS and CDR2 is FQNEAQ in the germline V gene. The CDR3 here is CASSPVGSASYEQYF. CDR3 sequence (DNA): TGTGCCAGCAGCCCGGTCGGTTCGGCTTCCTACGAGCAGTACTTC. The whole variable domain, filled in from reference TRBV7-8 and TRBJ2-7, reads GAGVSQSPRYKVAKRGQDVALRCDPISGHVSLFWYQQALGQGPEFLTYFQNEAQLDKSGLPSDRFFAERPEGSVSTLKIQRTQQEDSAVYLCASSPVGSASYEQYFGPGTRLTVT.

This clonotype came up many times. V is TRBV28 and J is TRBJ2-7; D is perhaps TRBD2 (5 bases). V was cut by 6 bases and J by 5 bases, with 17 bases left in between. CDR3 length: 14 residues. In germline, CDR1 is MDHEN, CDR2 SYDVKM. The CDR3 reads CASSQTPGSHEQYF. The CDR3 DNA is TGTGCCAGCAGCCAGACCCCGGGATCCCACGAGCAGTACTTC.

This clonotype was seen many times. V and J are TRBV20-1 and TRBJ2-5; 10 bases fit TRBD2. V lost 3 bases and J lost 0; bases outside the gene matches: 4. The germline V gene encodes CDR1 DFQATT and CDR2 SNEGSKA (reference sequence). The CDR3 has 15 residues. The CDR3 protein is CSASRTSGHQETQYF. The CDR3 DNA reads as TGCAGTGCTAGCCGGACTAGCGGCCACCAAGAGACCCAGTACTTC.

This clonotype was counted between two and nine times. The rearrangement uses TRBV2 and TRBJ2-1, with D possibly being TRBD1 (5 bases). This CDR3 contains 13 residues. With 8 bases removed from V and 8 bases from J, the gap between germline ends came to 16 bases. Germline-derived CDR1 and CDR2 are SNHLY and FYNNEI. CDR3: CASPPGLGDEQFF. The CDR3 bases are TGTGCCAGCCCTCCAGGATTAGGGGATGAGCAGTTCTTC.

This clonotype was seen repeatedly, ten times or more. The genes are TRBV18 and TRBJ2-3; D ambiguous. V shed 0 bases and J shed 4 bases, with 8 bases lying between them. CDR1 KGHSH and CDR2 LQKENI come from the germline V gene. CDR3 length: 14 amino acids. The CDR3 coding sequence is TGTGCCAGCTCACCACCGGCTACCCCAGATACGCAGTATTTT. This codes for CASSPPATPDTQYF.

This clonotype was seen at least ten times. The chain recombines TRBV5-6 with TRBJ1-5; no firm D call. Germline loops: CDR1 SGHDT, CDR2 YYEEEE. The CDR3 extends over 13 amino acids. With 4 bases removed from V and 6 bases from J, the gap between germline ends came to 11 bases. CDR3 protein: CASSIAGSQPQHF. CDR3 nucleotides: TGTGCCAGCAGCATAGCGGGTAGTCAGCCCCAGCATTTT.

The chain couples TRBV11-2 to TRBJ2-7; 8 positions agree with TRBD2. CDR1 is SGHAT and CDR2 is FQNNGV in the germline V gene. V was clipped by 5 bases and J by 1 base; unmatched bases: 13. This CDR3 is 17 amino acids long. The CDR3 loop is CASSHLRLAGSSYEQYF. The DNA of the CDR3 is TGTGCCAGCAGCCACTTAAGGCTAGCGGGTTCTTCCTACGAGCAGTACTTC.

CDR3 bases: TGTGCCAGCAGCCACTTCGGACAGTATAGCAATCAGCCCCAGCATTTT. It is translated as CASSHFGQYSNQPQHF. This chain connects TRBV7-2 to TRBJ1-5, with D possibly being TRBD1 (6 bases). Germline V gene lookup returns CDR1 SGHTA and CDR2 FQGNSA. V shed 5 bases and J shed 0 bases, with 14 bases lying between them. The CDR3 runs 16 residues.

There are many counts of this clonotype. The V and J genes are TRBV5-1 and TRBJ2-1; TRBD2 aligns across 9 bases. With 0 bases clipped from V and 4 bases from J, the junction kept 8 bases outside the gene matches. The CDR3 is made up of 17 amino acids. The germline CDR1 and CDR2 sequences are SGHRS and YFSETQ. The CDR3 sequence: CASSLGSGGFQYNEQFF. In nucleotides, the CDR3 is TGCGCCAGCAGCTTGGGGAGCGGGGGGTTCCAGTACAATGAGCAGTTCTTC.

This clonotype was seen only a few times. The chain carries TRBV20-1 and TRBJ1-6; 7 bases agree with TRBD1. Losses at the gene ends were 4 bases for V and 8 bases for J; bases not matched to a gene: 5. The CDR3 runs to 13 residues. From germline, CDR1 is DFQATT and CDR2 SNEGSKA (reference sequence). CDR3 sequence reads: CSAIQGVDSPLHF. The CDR3 DNA reads as TGCAGTGCTATCCAGGGGGTTGATTCACCCCTCCACTTT.

The rearrangement uses TRBV3-1 and TRBJ2-1; 8 positions match TRBD2. Germline V gives CDR1 LGHDT, CDR2 YNNKEL (reference sequence). The CDR3 totals 16 residues. The V gene end was trimmed by 2 bases and the J gene end by 9 bases; junction bases not matched to a gene: 12. CDR3 sequence (DNA): TGTGCCAGCAGCCAAATTCTAGCGGGCCCTCTCAGTGAGCAGTTCTTC. Translated, it gives CASSQILAGPLSEQFF.

The gene calls are TRBV12-3 or TRBV12-4 and TRBJ2-1; D perhaps matches TRBD2 (5 bases). This CDR3 comprises 15 residues. V shed 6 bases and J shed 4 bases, with 16 bases lying between them. The DNA of the CDR3 is TGTGCCAGCAGCCCCCAGGAGGCGTTGTACAATGAGCAGTTCTTC. Its translation is CASSPQEALYNEQFF.

Regarding this clonotype: A much bigger clone sits one base away, suggesting this may be a read error. V usage is TRBV28 and J usage is TRBJ2-1, with a possible D match to TRBD1 (5 bases). Germline assignment: CDR1 MDHEN and CDR2 SYDVKM. V dropped 6 bases and J dropped 6 bases, with 9 bases sitting between them. The CDR3 consists of 12 residues. In DNA, the CDR3 is TGTGCCAGCAGCTTCAGGGTCAATGAGCAGTTCTTC. Translating it yields CASSFRVNEQFF.

This clonotype was counted ten times or more. This chain uses TRBV5-1 with TRBJ2-1; 13 nucleotides agree with TRBD2. The trim removed 4 bases at V and 5 bases at J, leaving 3 bases unmatched. Germline V CDR1 and CDR2: SGHRS, YFSETQ. CDR3 size: 15 residues. CDR3 in DNA: TGCGCCAGCAGCCCCGGACTAGCGGGAGACAATGAGCAGTTCTTC. This codes for CASSPGLAGDNEQFF.

This sequence joins TRBV7-8 and TRBJ1-2; TRBD1 matches at 7 bases. Germline trimming cut 4 bases from V and 8 bases from J; bases unmatched to any gene: 7. This CDR3 has 13 amino acids. Germline V gene sequence: CDR1 SGHVS, CDR2 FQNEAQ. CDR3 loop: CASSYRQGDGYTF. CDR3 sequence (DNA): TGTGCCAGCAGCTACAGACAGGGAGACGGCTACACCTTC.

This clonotype was observed many times. The chain is built from TRBV20-1 and TRBJ2-5; TRBD2 matches at 7 bases. Germline CDR1 reads DFQATT; CDR2 reads SNEGSKA (reference sequence). The CDR3 length is 16 residues. V gave up 7 bases and J gave up 0 bases; unmatched junction bases: 14. CDR3: CSVFARAGVYQETQYF. CDR3 coding DNA: TGCAGTGTTTTCGCCCGGGCGGGGGTTTACCAAGAGACCCAGTACTTC.